Listed below are T cell receptor beta chains from one sample, sequenced in a study of PD-1 blockade in classical Hodgkin lymphoma. Some clones are missing from TCRdb's copy, which holds only in-frame ones; the method was immunoSEQ multiplex PCR. The sample includes more than 45,000 clones, about three quarters seen only once; the top ten take 9.5% to 12%. The material was peripheral blood mononuclear cells (PBMCs), obtained at baseline. These receptors were taken from a human donor with classical Hodgkin lymphoma. CDR3s include the opening cysteine and the closing phenylalanine or tryptophan. The D gene is left open where the match is weak. Clone size is shown for a subset of rows, as once, few, many or a class of expanded clone.

>.|TRBJ1-5|15|TRBV11-3|.
CASSLGGGGNQPQHF
TGTGCCAGCAGCTTAGGAGGGGGGGGCAATCAGCCCCAGCATTTT
>.|TRBJ2-2|15|TRBV27|TRBD1
CASKGTDANTGELFF
TGTGCCAGCAAAGGGACAGATGCGAACACCGGGGAGCTGTTTTTT
>once|TRBJ2-1|14|TRBV9|TRBD2
CASSVGGSYNEQFF
TGTGCCAGCAGCGTCGGGGGGTCCTACAATGAGCAGTTCTTC
>.|TRBJ2-7|14|TRBV19|TRBD1
CASSMTGVLDEQYF
TGTGCCAGTAGTATGACAGGGGTCCTTGACGAGCAGTACTTC
>once|TRBJ2-1|17|TRBV7-8|.
CASSPLHGTPLYNEQFF
TGTGCCAGCAGCCCGTTACACGGGACTCCACTTTACAATGAGCAGTTCTTC
>.|TRBJ1-2|14|TRBV27|.
CASRSTQSYYGYTF
TGTGCCAGCAGATCGACACAGTCGTACTATGGCTACACCTTC
>.|TRBJ1-1|16|TRBV7-6|.
CASSLGQGIKGTEAFF
TGTGCCAGCAGCTTAGGGCAGGGGATAAAGGGGACTGAAGCTTTCTTT
>.|TRBJ2-3|16|TRBV7-6|TRBD1
CASSRTGATPTDTQYF
TGTGCCAGCAGCCGTACAGGGGCCACCCCCACAGATACGCAGTATTTT
>.|TRBJ2-7|14|TRBV18|TRBD1
CASSPSRQGYEQYF
TGTGCCAGCTCACCATCGCGACAGGGCTACGAGCAGTACTTC
>.|TRBJ1-2|15|TRBV7-9|TRBD1
CASSLGQGGYYGYTF
TGTGCCAGCAGCTTGGGACAGGGAGGCTACTATGGCTACACCTTC
>.|TRBJ1-5|15|TRBV18|TRBD1
CASSPELQGGQPQHF
TGTGCCAGCTCACCAGAGTTACAGGGGGGGCAGCCCCAGCATTTT
>.|TRBJ1-2|14|TRBV18|TRBD1
CASSPPGQGQGYTF
TGTGCCAGCTCACCACCGGGACAGGGGCAAGGCTACACCTTC
>.|TRBJ2-4|15|TRBV27|TRBD1
CASSLSPGTGSIQYF
TGTGCCAGCAGTTTAAGCCCGGGGACAGGGTCAATTCAGTACTTC
>.|TRBJ2-7|14|TRBV19|.
CASSPGTMGYEQYF
TGTGCCAGTAGTCCCGGGACAATGGGCTACGAGCAGTACTTC
>.|TRBJ1-5|15|TRBV27|.
CASSLGSRGDQPQHF
TGTGCCAGCAGTTTAGGCTCCAGGGGCGATCAGCCCCAGCATTTT
>.|TRBJ1-2|16|TRBV6-5|TRBD1
CASSSVITGVGYGYTF
TGTGCCAGCAGTTCGGTCATTACAGGGGTAGGCTATGGCTACACCTTC
>few|TRBJ1-1|15|TRBV14|TRBD1
CASSKGQGARAEAFF
TGTGCCAGCAGCAAGGGACAGGGGGCTAGGGCTGAAGCTTTCTTT